The present TCR beta chain was sequenced within a study of blood T cell repertoires in COVID-19. Across the whole study: The cDNA or gDNA used as material had been derived from T cells, B-cell-depleted T cells, or PBMCs.

Clones were sequenced by immunoSEQ multiplex PCR, and TCRdb holds only the in-frame ones, with some missing. The sample lists 150,000 to 160,000 clones, approximately 85% occurring once. The Seattle site enrolled patients during active infection and followed them longitudinally. Germline V lookup: CDR1 LGHNA, CDR2 YNFKEQ. The length of the CDR3 is 18 residues. V was pared by 0 bases and J by 3 bases, with 12 bases of the junction left unmatched. Material for sequencing was peripheral blood. This sequence was found in a man between 60 and 75 years old with COVID-19, enrolled during active disease. This sequence joins TRBV4-2 and TRBJ1-2; TRBD1 matches 8 bases. The CDR3 is CASSQDPARGRIDYGYTF. For the CDR3, the DNA is TGTGCCAGCAGCCAAGATCCTGCCAGGGGGCGTATAGACTATGGCTACACCTTC.